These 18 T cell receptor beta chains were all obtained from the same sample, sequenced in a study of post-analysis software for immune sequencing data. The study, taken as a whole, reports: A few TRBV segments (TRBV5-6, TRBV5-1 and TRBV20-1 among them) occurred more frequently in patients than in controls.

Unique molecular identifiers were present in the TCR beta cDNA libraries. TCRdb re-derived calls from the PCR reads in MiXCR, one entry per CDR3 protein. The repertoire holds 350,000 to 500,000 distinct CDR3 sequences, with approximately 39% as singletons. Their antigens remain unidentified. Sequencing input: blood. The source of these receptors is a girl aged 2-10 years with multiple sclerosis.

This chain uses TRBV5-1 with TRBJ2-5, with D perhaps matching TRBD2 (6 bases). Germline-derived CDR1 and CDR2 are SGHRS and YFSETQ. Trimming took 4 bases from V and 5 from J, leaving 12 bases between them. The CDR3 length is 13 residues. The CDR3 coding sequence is TGCGCCAGCAGCCCCCCGCGGGGTGAGACCCAGTACTTC. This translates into CASSPPRGETQYF.

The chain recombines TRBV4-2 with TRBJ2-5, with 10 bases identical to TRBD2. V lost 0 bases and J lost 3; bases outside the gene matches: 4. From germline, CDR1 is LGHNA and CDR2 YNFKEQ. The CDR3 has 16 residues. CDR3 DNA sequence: TGTGCCAGCAGCCAAGACCACCTAGCGGGAGAAGAGACCCAGTACTTC. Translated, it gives CASSQDHLAGEETQYF.

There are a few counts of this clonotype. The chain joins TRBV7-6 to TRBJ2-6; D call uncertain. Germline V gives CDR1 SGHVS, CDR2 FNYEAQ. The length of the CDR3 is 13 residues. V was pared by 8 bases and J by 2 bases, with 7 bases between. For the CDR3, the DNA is TGTGCCAGCGTCCCGACTGGGGCCAACGTCCTGACTTTC. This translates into CASVPTGANVLTF.

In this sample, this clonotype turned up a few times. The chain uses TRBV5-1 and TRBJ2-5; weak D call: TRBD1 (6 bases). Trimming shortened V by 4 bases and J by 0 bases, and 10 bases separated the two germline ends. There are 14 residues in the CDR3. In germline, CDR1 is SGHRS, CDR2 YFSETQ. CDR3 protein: CASSPRGNQETQYF. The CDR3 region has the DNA TGCGCCAGCAGCCCCAGGGGTAACCAAGAGACCCAGTACTTC.

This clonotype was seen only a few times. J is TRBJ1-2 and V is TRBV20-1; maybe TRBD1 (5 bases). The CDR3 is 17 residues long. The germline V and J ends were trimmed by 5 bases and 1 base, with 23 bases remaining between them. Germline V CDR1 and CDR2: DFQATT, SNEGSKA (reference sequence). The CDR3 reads CSAPPGTGRGNNYGYTF. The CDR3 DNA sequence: TGCAGTGCTCCCCCCGGGACGGGAAGGGGTAATAACTATGGCTACACCTTC.

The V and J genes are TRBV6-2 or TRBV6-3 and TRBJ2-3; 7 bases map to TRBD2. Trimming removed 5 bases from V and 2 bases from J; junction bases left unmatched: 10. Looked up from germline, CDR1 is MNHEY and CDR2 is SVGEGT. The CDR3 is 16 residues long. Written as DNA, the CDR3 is TGTGCCAGCAGTACCCGTCGCGGGAGATTCACAGATACGCAGTATTTT. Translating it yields CASSTRRGRFTDTQYF.

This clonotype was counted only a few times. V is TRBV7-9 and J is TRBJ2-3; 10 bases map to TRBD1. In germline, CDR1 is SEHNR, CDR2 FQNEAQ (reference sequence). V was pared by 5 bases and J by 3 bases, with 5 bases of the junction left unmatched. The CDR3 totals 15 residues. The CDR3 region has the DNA TGTGCCAGCAGCCAAGACAGGGGGCAGACAGATACGCAGTATTTT. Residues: CASSQDRGQTDTQYF.

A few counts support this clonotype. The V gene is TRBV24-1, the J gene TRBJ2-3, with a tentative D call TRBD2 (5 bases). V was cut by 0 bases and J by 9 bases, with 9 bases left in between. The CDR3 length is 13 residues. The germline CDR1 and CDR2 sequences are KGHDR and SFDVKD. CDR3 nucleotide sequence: TGTGCCACCAGTGATTTGATGGGGAGCACGCAGTATTTT. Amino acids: CATSDLMGSTQYF.

The CDR3 DNA sequence: TGTGCTAGTGGACCGGAGGCTAGCGGATCCTACAATGAGCAGTTCTTC. Encoded protein: CASGPEASGSYNEQFF. V gene TRBV12-5 combines with J gene TRBJ2-1; 7 bases line up with TRBD2. This CDR3 is built from 16 residues. The V and J ends lost 6 bases and 1 base, in that order; junction bases with no gene match: 9. Per the germline V gene, CDR1 is LGHNT and CDR2 is FRNRAP.

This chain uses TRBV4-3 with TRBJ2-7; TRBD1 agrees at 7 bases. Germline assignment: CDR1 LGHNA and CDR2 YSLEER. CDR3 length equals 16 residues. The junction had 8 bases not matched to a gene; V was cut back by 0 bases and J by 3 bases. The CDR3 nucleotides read TGCGCCAGCAGCCAAGATTTGGGGACAGAATTCTACGAGCAGTACTTC. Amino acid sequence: CASSQDLGTEFYEQYF.

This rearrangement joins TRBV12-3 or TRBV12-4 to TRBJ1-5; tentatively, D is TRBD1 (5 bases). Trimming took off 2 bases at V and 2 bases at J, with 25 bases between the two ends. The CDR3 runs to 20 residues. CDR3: CASSLFGTWRGEVGNQPQHF. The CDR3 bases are TGTGCCAGCAGTTTATTCGGTACTTGGAGGGGCGAGGTTGGCAATCAGCCCCAGCATTTT.

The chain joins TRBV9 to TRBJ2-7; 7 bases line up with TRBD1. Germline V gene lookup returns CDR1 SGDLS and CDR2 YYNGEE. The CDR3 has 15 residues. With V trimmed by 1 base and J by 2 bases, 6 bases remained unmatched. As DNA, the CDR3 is TGTGCCAGCAGCGTACGTGGGACAGACACCTACGAGCAGTACTTC. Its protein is CASSVRGTDTYEQYF.

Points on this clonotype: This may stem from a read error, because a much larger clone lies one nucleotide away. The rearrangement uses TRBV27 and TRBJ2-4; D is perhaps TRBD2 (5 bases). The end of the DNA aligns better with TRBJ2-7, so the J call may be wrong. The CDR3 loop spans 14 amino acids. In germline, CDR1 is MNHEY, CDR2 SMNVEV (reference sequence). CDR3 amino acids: CTSSPGLAAYEQYF. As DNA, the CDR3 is TGTACCAGCAGCCCCGGACTGGCCGCCTACGAGCAGTACTTC.

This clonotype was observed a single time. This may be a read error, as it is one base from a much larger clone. Here the CDR3 DNA reads TGTACCAGCAGCTTAGGGAAAGTAGCAGAGCCCTACGAGCAGTACTTC. Amino acids: CTSSLGKVAEPYEQYF. The chain links TRBV7-9 to TRBJ2-7, with D unresolved. The V gene's germline CDR1 is SEHNR and CDR2 FQNEAQ (reference sequence). The CDR3 runs to 16 residues.

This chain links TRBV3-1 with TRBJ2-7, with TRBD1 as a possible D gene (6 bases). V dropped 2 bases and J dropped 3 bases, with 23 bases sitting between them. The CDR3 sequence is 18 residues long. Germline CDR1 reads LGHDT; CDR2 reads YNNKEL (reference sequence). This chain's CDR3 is CASSQRGHRAGYLYEQYF. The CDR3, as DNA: TGTGCCAGCAGCCAACGCGGGCACAGGGCGGGTTATCTCTACGAGCAGTACTTC.

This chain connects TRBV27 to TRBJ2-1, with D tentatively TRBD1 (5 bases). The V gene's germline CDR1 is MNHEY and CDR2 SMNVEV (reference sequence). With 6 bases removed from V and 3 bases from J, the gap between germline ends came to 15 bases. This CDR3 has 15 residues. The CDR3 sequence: CASSPVAGFYNEQFF. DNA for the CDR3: TGTGCCAGCAGCCCCGTGGCAGGGTTCTACAATGAGCAGTTCTTC.

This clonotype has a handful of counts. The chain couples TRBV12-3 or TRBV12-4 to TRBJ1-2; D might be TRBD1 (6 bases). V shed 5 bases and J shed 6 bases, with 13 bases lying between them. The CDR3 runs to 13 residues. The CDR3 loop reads CASSTGQGHGYTF. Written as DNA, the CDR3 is TGTGCCAGCAGTACCGGGCAGGGGCATGGCTACACCTTC.

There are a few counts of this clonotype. In nucleotides, the CDR3 is TGTGCCAGCAGTGACGAAGGGACACCTAACTCCTACGAGCAGTACTTC. Translation gives CASSDEGTPNSYEQYF. The chain joins TRBV25-1 to TRBJ2-7, with D possibly TRBD1 on 6 matching bases. In germline, CDR1 is MGHDK, CDR2 SYGVNS. The CDR3 runs to 16 residues. The germline V and J ends were trimmed by 3 bases and 0 bases, with 15 bases remaining between them.